This T cell receptor beta chain was documented in a study of T cells in Graves' hyperthyroidism and ophthalmopathy. This clonotype showed up many times. RNA transcripts were the template for amplifying TCR beta CDR3 regions. When the TCR CDR3 underwent first-round RT-PCR, the HTBI primer set was used. TCRdb fed the multiplex PCR reads into MiXCR, producing one record per CDR3 protein. The sample lists approximately 520,000 distinct CDR3 sequences, under 25% seen once, with roughly 29% in the top ten. The receptor was derived from a man younger than 35 with Graves' hyperthyroidism. The sequenced sample consisted of blood.

Here the CDR3 reads CATMDRETQYF. The CDR3 nucleotides read TGTGCCACCATGGACAGGGAGACCCAGTACTTC. The chain uses TRBV24-1 and TRBJ2-5; 7 nucleotides agree with TRBD1. Germline V gene sequence: CDR1 KGHDR, CDR2 SFDVKD. V trimming: 8 bases; J trimming: 5 bases; junction bases outside the gene matches: 1. The CDR3 contains 11 residues.